Here is one T cell receptor beta chain with its context. These data originate in a study of neoadjuvant anti-PD-1 for oral cavity cancer. Time point in this sample: after neoadjuvant nivolumab, at surgical resection. The germline V gene has CDR1 MNHEY and CDR2 SMNVEV (reference sequence). Germline trimming cut 10 bases from V and 2 bases from J; bases unmatched to any gene: 8. This CDR3 is built from 13 residues. The assay was immunoSEQ multiplex PCR, and TCRdb's table has in-frame clones only and misses some. This table has 11,000 to 15,000 clones, roughly 79% appearing once. The chain links TRBV27 to TRBJ2-7; 7 nucleotides match TRBD1. Here the sequenced sample was PBMCs, taken after nivolumab (anti-PD-1) treatment. The receptor was isolated from a person between 35 and 79 years old with oral cavity squamous cell carcinoma. The CDR3 loop reads CAIARDSAYEQYF. In DNA form, the CDR3 reads TGTGCCATCGCCCGGGACAGCGCCTACGAGCAGTACTTC.